This entry lists 22 T cell receptor beta chains sequenced from one sample in a study of cytomegalovirus exposure and HLA in healthy donors. Profiled with immunoSEQ multiplex PCR; TCRdb holds only in-frame clones, not every one. Of around 150,000 clones in the sample, over 85% were seen once. The sample consisted of PBMCs. The receptors shown here come from a woman aged 18-35 years in good health and CMV-seropositive.

This clone was observed a single time. J is TRBJ1-1 and V is TRBV18; D not certain. Germline loops: CDR1 KGHSH, CDR2 LQKENI. Trimming removed 5 bases at V and 5 bases at J, with 12 bases between. This CDR3 comprises 13 residues. Written as DNA, the CDR3 is TGTGCCAGCTCATCCTTCACGGGTACTGAAGCTTTCTTT. It encodes CASSSFTGTEAFF.

The chain has TRBV10-3 and TRBJ2-7, with D possibly being TRBD2 (6 bases). This CDR3 is built from 12 residues. Trimming stripped 4 bases from V and 2 bases from J, with 6 bases between. Germline assignment: CDR1 ENHRY and CDR2 SYGVKD. The CDR3 sequence is CAISGTTYEQYF. CDR3 nucleotide sequence: TGTGCCATCAGTGGGACTACCTACGAGCAGTACTTC.

The chain joins TRBV19 to TRBJ1-5, with 9 nucleotides matching TRBD1. The J segment lost 0 bases and the V segment lost 2 bases, leaving 5 bases of the junction unmatched. The CDR3 sequence is 17 residues long. Germline assignment: CDR1 LNHDA and CDR2 SQIVND (reference sequence). This chain's CDR3 is CASSIRGQGYSNQPQHF. The CDR3 DNA follows: TGTGCCAGTAGTATACGGGGACAGGGCTATAGCAATCAGCCCCAGCATTTT. Complete variable domain (other parts from reference TRBV19 and TRBJ1-5): DGGITQSPKYLFRKEGQNVTLSCEQNLNHDAMYWYRQDPGQGLRLIYYSQIVNDFQKGDIAEGYSVSREKKESFPLTVTSAQKNPTAFYLCASSIRGQGYSNQPQHFGDGTRLSIL.

In nucleotides, the CDR3 is TGTGCCAGCAAAGACGGGGACTCCTACAATGAGCAGTTCTTC. Translated: CASKDGDSYNEQFF. The chain recombines TRBV2 with TRBJ2-1, with D perhaps matching TRBD2 (5 bases). CDR3 length: 14 residues. V shed 7 bases and J shed 0 bases, with 10 bases lying between them. Germline assignment: CDR1 SNHLY and CDR2 FYNNEI.

V and J are TRBV13 and TRBJ2-1; D gene uncertain. CDR1 and CDR2 from the germline V gene are PRHDT and FYEKMQ (reference sequence). The V and J ends lost 3 bases and 5 bases respectively, with 8 bases between them. The CDR3 loop spans 13 amino acids. For the CDR3, the DNA is TGTGCCAGCAGCTTGACGGCGGACAATGAGCAGTTCTTC. Amino acid sequence: CASSLTADNEQFF.

The J gene is TRBJ2-7, the V gene TRBV19; TRBD1 aligns across 9 bases. CDR3 length: 14 residues. The V and J ends lost 6 bases and 5 bases, in that order; junction bases with no gene match: 8. Germline assignment: CDR1 LNHDA and CDR2 SQIVND (reference sequence). The CDR3: CASRGTGWRDEQYF. CDR3 sequence (DNA): TGTGCCAGTAGAGGGACAGGGTGGAGGGACGAGCAGTACTTC.

The gene calls are TRBV10-3 and TRBJ2-2; D is possibly TRBD2 (6 bases). Germline V CDR1 and CDR2: ENHRY, SYGVKD. The V end lost 6 bases, the J end lost 6 bases, and 17 bases lay between the germline ends. The CDR3 spans 15 residues. The CDR3 bases are TGTGCCATCAGAAGTGGTTCGGGAGCCGCCGGGGAGCTGTTTTTT. As protein: CAIRSGSGAAGELFF.

V and J are TRBV29-1 and TRBJ2-5; 11 bases line up with TRBD1. CDR1 and CDR2 from the germline V gene are SQVTM and ANQGSEA. The CDR3 contains 14 residues. Unmatched junction bases numbered 8, after V lost 6 bases and J lost 5 bases. CDR3 coding DNA: TGCAGCGTACAAGCGGACAGGGGGCAGGAGACCCAGTACTTC. Its translation: CSVQADRGQETQYF. Based on the CDR3 plus reference TRBV29-1 and TRBJ2-5, the full variable domain is SAVISQKPSRDICQRGTSLTIQCQVDSQVTMMFWYRQQPGQSLTLIATANQGSEATYESGFVIDKFPISRPNLTFSTLTVSNMSPEDSSIYLCSVQADRGQETQYFGPGTRLLVL.

The chain recombines TRBV6-5 with TRBJ2-7; 9 positions match TRBD2. Unmatched junction bases numbered 7, after V lost 8 bases and J lost 2 bases. CDR3 length: 14 residues. Germline CDR1 reads MNHEY; CDR2 reads SVGAGI. CDR3 loop: CASGVAGEAYEQYF. CDR3 DNA sequence: TGTGCCAGCGGGGTAGCGGGAGAGGCCTACGAGCAGTACTTC.

This chain connects TRBV5-4 to TRBJ1-2; D not certain. CDR1 and CDR2 (germline): SGHNT, YYREEE (reference sequence). The CDR3 has 13 amino acids. Trimming removed 2 bases at V and 4 bases at J, with 9 bases between. The CDR3 here is CASSFSTVYGYTF. The CDR3 nucleotides read TGTGCCAGCAGCTTTTCCACAGTCTATGGCTACACCTTC.

This chain uses TRBV9 with TRBJ2-5; 16 nucleotides line up with TRBD2. The germline CDR1 and CDR2 sequences are SGDLS and YYNGEE. The CDR3 has 17 residues. Losses at the gene ends were 2 bases for V and 2 bases for J; bases not matched to a gene: 3. The CDR3 sequence is CASSVGLAGGPQETQYF. The CDR3 coding sequence is TGTGCCAGCAGCGTGGGACTAGCGGGAGGGCCGCAAGAGACCCAGTACTTC.

This clone was seen a few times. At one end, the junction sequence differs from germline, possibly due to a read error. This chain joins TRBV19 and TRBJ2-7; TRBD2 might be the D (5 bases). Germline loops: CDR1 LNHDA, CDR2 SQIVND (reference sequence). CDR3 length: 9 amino acids. In DNA, the CDR3 is TGTGCCAGTAGTATGAGGCGGGTCTTC. This sequence encodes CASSMRRVF.

The chain combines TRBV6-5 with TRBJ2-7; D unclear. The CDR3 is 14 residues long. Trimming stripped 0 bases from V and 9 bases from J, with 15 bases between. Germline V gene data show CDR1 as MNHEY and CDR2 as SVGAGI. In nucleotides, the CDR3 is TGTGCCAGCAGTTACTCGATGTACGAACCGGGGCAGTACTTC. It is translated as CASSYSMYEPGQYF.

This chain's CDR3 is CASSSTGSSYEQYF. The CDR3 DNA reads as TGTGCCAGTTCTTCGACAGGGAGCTCCTACGAGCAGTACTTC. V usage is TRBV19 and J usage is TRBJ2-7; 7 bases align to TRBD1. Germline V lookup: CDR1 LNHDA, CDR2 SQIVND (reference sequence). Unmatched junction bases numbered 7, after V lost 8 bases and J lost 0 bases. CDR3 size: 14 residues.

The CDR3: CASSQPTGTSGINTQYF. CDR3 DNA: TGCGCCAGCAGCCAACCTACCGGGACTAGCGGGATAAATACGCAGTATTTT. The chain has TRBV4-1 and TRBJ2-3, with TRBD2 matching 13 bases. The germline V gene has CDR1 MGHRA and CDR2 YSYEKL. Trimming at V came to 2 bases and at J to 7 bases, leaving 9 bases not matched to a gene. This CDR3 is built from 17 residues.

V gene TRBV27 combines with J gene TRBJ2-5; a possible D gene is TRBD2 (6 bases). Per the germline V gene, CDR1 is MNHEY and CDR2 is SMNVEV (reference sequence). V lost 2 bases, J lost 0 bases, and 16 bases lay in between. This CDR3 has 17 residues. DNA for the CDR3: TGTGCCAGCAGTTTAGGCCATAGCGGAGGCTACCAAGAGACCCAGTACTTC. Translating gives CASSLGHSGGYQETQYF.

This clone has at least ten counts. The V call is TRBV5-6, the J call TRBJ2-7; tentative D call: TRBD1 (6 bases). Deletions cut 3 bases from V and 4 bases from J, with 11 bases between. CDR1 and CDR2 (germline): SGHDT, YYEEEE. The CDR3 is 13 residues long. CDR3 in DNA: TGTGCCAGCAGCTCAGGGGTCGGATACGAGCAGTACTTC. Amino acids: CASSSGVGYEQYF.

This clone was counted ten times or more. The chain joins TRBV6-5 to TRBJ2-7; no firm D call. This CDR3 comprises 14 residues. CDR1 is MNHEY, CDR2 SVGAGI, per germline. V gave up 0 bases and J gave up 6 bases, with 12 bases separating them. CDR3 sequence (DNA): TGTGCCAGCAGTTACTCCCCACCGGGTTCCGAGCAGTACTTC. Protein sequence: CASSYSPPGSEQYF.

This rearrangement joins TRBV4-1 to TRBJ2-3; 10 bases fit TRBD2. Germline CDR1 is MGHRA and CDR2 is YSYEKL. J was trimmed by 5 bases and V by 2 bases; bases with no gene match: 7. The CDR3 covers 16 residues. CDR3 sequence (DNA): TGCGCCAGCAGCCAACTTCCGGGACTAGCGATAGATACGCAGTATTTT. It codes for CASSQLPGLAIDTQYF.

The V gene is TRBV2, the J gene TRBJ2-1; D is unresolved. V was cut by 0 bases and J by 12 bases, with 12 bases left in between. The CDR3 has 13 amino acids. Germline values: CDR1 SNHLY, CDR2 FYNNEI. DNA of the CDR3: TGTGCCAGCAGTGAAGCCCCCCGGTTAATGCAGTTCTTC. Protein: CASSEAPRLMQFF.

This clone appeared once. The chain couples TRBV2 to TRBJ2-1; D is possibly TRBD1 (5 bases). The CDR3 contains 13 residues. The ends were cut back, 8 bases at V and 2 bases at J, with 10 bases in the middle. Germline CDR1 and CDR2: SNHLY and FYNNEI. CDR3 bases: TGTGCCAGCCGGCAGGGCACCTACAATGAGCAGTTCTTC. This sequence encodes CASRQGTYNEQFF. Drawing the rest from reference TRBV2 and TRBJ2-1, the complete variable domain is EPEVTQTPSHQVTQMGQEVILRCVPISNHLYFYWYRQILGQKVEFLVSFYNNEISEKSEIFDDQFSVERPDGSNFTLKIRSTKLEDSAMYFCASRQGTYNEQFFGPGTRLTVL.

The chain couples TRBV4-3 to TRBJ2-1, with D maybe TRBD1 (6 bases). CDR1 is LGHNA, CDR2 YSLEER, per germline. Trimming took off 4 bases at V and 1 base at J, with 8 bases between the two ends. The CDR3 sequence is 14 residues long. Written as DNA, the CDR3 is TGCGCCAGCAGCCGAACAGGGTCCTACAATGAGCAGTTCTTC. This gives the protein CASSRTGSYNEQFF.